These 18 T cell receptor beta chains originate from one sample sequenced in a study of neurological immune-mediated disorders. TCRdb independently ran MiXCR on the 5' RACE reads; one entry per CDR3 protein. The sample yields around 83,000 distinct CDR3 sequences, around 14% seen once. Sample: PBMCs. These receptors came from a woman aged 45-59 years in good health.

There are many counts of this clonotype. The V and J genes are TRBV6-5 and TRBJ1-2; 10 nucleotides agree with TRBD1. CDR1 and CDR2 from the germline V gene are MNHEY and SVGAGI. This CDR3 is 14 amino acids long. Trimming took 2 bases from V and 7 from J; bases not matched to a gene: 4. The CDR3 is CASSYQTGGRGYTF. CDR3 DNA sequence: TGTGCCAGCAGTTACCAGACAGGGGGCCGTGGCTACACCTTC.

This clonotype was seen ten or more times. The CDR3 DNA follows: TGCAGTGCTAGAGATGGAGTCTCTGGGGCCAACGTCCTGACTTTC. Translating it yields CSARDGVSGANVLTF. The chain couples TRBV20-1 to TRBJ2-6; no reliable D call. CDR3 length: 15 residues. Trimming stripped 0 bases from V and 0 bases from J, with 6 bases between. Germline CDR1 is DFQATT and CDR2 is SNEGSKA (reference sequence).

This clonotype was seen ten or more times. The V gene is TRBV5-5, the J gene TRBJ2-3, with a possible D match to TRBD2 (6 bases). V gave up 3 bases and J gave up 7 bases, with 18 bases separating them. Germline values: CDR1 SGHKS, CDR2 YYEKEE (reference sequence). The CDR3 contains 15 residues. Written as DNA, the CDR3 is TGTGCCAGCAGCTCAACCGCGGGGTCAGTTTATACGCAGTATTTT. Its translation: CASSSTAGSVYTQYF.

This clonotype was counted ten times or more. V usage is TRBV5-1 and J usage is TRBJ1-1; no firm D call. Trimming stripped 0 bases from V and 3 bases from J, with 6 bases between. Germline lookup yields CDR1 SGHRS and CDR2 YFSETQ. This CDR3 has 13 amino acids. The CDR3 nucleotides read TGCGCCAGCAGCTTGGACTGGGACACTGAAGCTTTCTTT. Translation gives CASSLDWDTEAFF. Drawing the rest from reference TRBV5-1 and TRBJ1-1, the complete variable domain is KAGVTQTPRYLIKTRGQQVTLSCSPISGHRSVSWYQQTPGQGLQFLFEYFSETQRNKGNFPGRFSGRQFSNSRSEMNVSTLELGDSALYLCASSLDWDTEAFFGQGTRLTVV.

There are many counts of this clonotype. The CDR3 DNA reads TGTGCCAGCAGTTCACCCTCTGGCACTGGGCGGGAGACCCAGTACTTC. Amino acids: CASSSPSGTGRETQYF. V is TRBV6-5 and J is TRBJ2-5; D ambiguous. The germline V gene encodes CDR1 MNHEY and CDR2 SVGAGI. There are 16 residues in the CDR3. The V end was cut by 4 bases, the J end by 5 bases, with 20 bases between.

This clonotype was picked up many times. The chain couples TRBV24-1 to TRBJ2-3; TRBD1 matches 8 bases. The V gene end was trimmed by 3 bases and the J gene end by 2 bases; junction bases not matched to a gene: 3. Germline values: CDR1 KGHDR, CDR2 SFDVKD. CDR3 size: 15 residues. The CDR3 reads CATSDPTGVTDTQYF. CDR3 bases: TGTGCCACCAGTGATCCGACAGGGGTCACAGATACGCAGTATTTT.

This clonotype showed up many times. This chain links TRBV29-1 with TRBJ1-5; D is perhaps TRBD1 (5 bases). The V gene's germline CDR1 is SQVTM and CDR2 ANQGSEA. V lost 6 bases to trimming and J lost 3 bases, with 9 bases between them. The CDR3 consists of 12 residues. The CDR3 loop reads CSVQGYNQPQHF. For the CDR3, the DNA is TGCAGCGTCCAGGGTTACAATCAGCCCCAGCATTTT.

This clonotype was found many times. The gene calls are TRBV5-1 and TRBJ1-1; D might be TRBD1 (5 bases). Trimming shortened V by 5 bases and J by 7 bases, and 18 bases separated the two germline ends. The CDR3 sequence is 14 residues long. CDR1 and CDR2 (germline): SGHRS, YFSETQ. The CDR3 loop reads CASSPTPGTVEAFF. The CDR3 DNA follows: TGCGCCAGCAGTCCCACCCCCGGGACGGTTGAAGCTTTCTTT.

This clonotype was counted at least ten times. The CDR3 loop is CASSLGRGLTYEQYF. In DNA, the CDR3 is TGTGCCAGCAGTTTGGGGCGGGGGCTTACCTACGAGCAGTACTTC. The V gene is TRBV28, the J gene TRBJ2-7; TRBD2 might be the D (7 bases). With 3 bases removed from V and 2 bases from J, the gap between germline ends came to 14 bases. Germline CDR1 is MDHEN and CDR2 is SYDVKM. The CDR3 spans 15 residues.

This clonotype has ten or more counts. The CDR3 nucleotides read TGTGCCAGCAGCTGGCGGGAGTCGTACAATGAGCAGTTCTTC. Its translation: CASSWRESYNEQFF. The genes are TRBV14 and TRBJ2-1; 7 bases fit TRBD2. The ends lost 5 bases at V and 4 bases at J; junction bases unmatched: 5. The germline gives CDR1 SGHDN, CDR2 FVKESK. This CDR3 has 14 residues. The full variable domain, its missing parts supplied by reference TRBV14 and TRBJ2-1, is EAGVTQFPSHSVIEKGQTVTLRCDPISGHDNLYWYRRVMGKEIKFLLHFVKESKQDESGMPNNRFLAERTGGTYSTLKVQPAELEDSGVYFCASSWRESYNEQFFGPGTRLTVL.

This clonotype was seen repeatedly, ten times or more. The gene calls are TRBV20-1 and TRBJ2-3; 8 bases are a match to TRBD2. The CDR3 has 17 amino acids. V dropped 4 bases and J dropped 0; count of bases not matched to a gene: 12. CDR1 is DFQATT and CDR2 is SNEGSKA in the germline V gene (reference sequence). The CDR3 bases are TGCAGTGCTAAGAGGATAGCGGGGCTTACTAGCACAGATACGCAGTATTTT. Amino acids: CSAKRIAGLTSTDTQYF.

In its sample, this clonotype was seen many times. The rearrangement links TRBV20-1 to TRBJ2-7; TRBD2 matches 7 bases. CDR1 and CDR2 from the germline V gene are DFQATT and SNEGSKA (reference sequence). Germline trimming cut 6 bases from V and 4 bases from J; bases unmatched to any gene: 12. The CDR3 sequence is 14 residues long. The CDR3 DNA sequence: TGCAGTGCCCAAAGGGCGGGAGTTAGTTACGAGCAGTACTTC. Its protein is CSAQRAGVSYEQYF.

This clonotype was detected many times. The chain has TRBV29-1 and TRBJ2-3; D not resolved. The CDR3 is made up of 12 amino acids. V dropped 4 bases and J dropped 6 bases, with 11 bases sitting between them. Germline CDR1 SQVTM, CDR2 ANQGSEA. For the CDR3, the DNA is TGCAGCGTTGCGCCCTCCGGGGATACGCAGTATTTT. This sequence encodes CSVAPSGDTQYF.

This clonotype was picked up many times. This chain connects TRBV10-1 to TRBJ2-3, with TRBD2 as a possible D gene (5 bases). The V gene lost 6 bases and the J gene lost 2 bases, with 9 bases spanning the gap. Germline V gene lookup returns CDR1 WNHNN and CDR2 SYGVQD (reference sequence). The CDR3 length is 13 residues. This CDR3 is CASSGGLTDTQYF. The CDR3, as DNA: TGCGCCAGCAGCGGAGGACTCACAGATACGCAGTATTTT.

This clonotype was counted ten times or more. The V call is TRBV20-1, the J call TRBJ1-2, with TRBD1 matching over 9 bases. CDR3 length: 13 amino acids. V was pared by 3 bases and J by 7 bases, with 6 bases of the junction left unmatched. The V gene's germline CDR1 is DFQATT and CDR2 SNEGSKA (reference sequence). The CDR3 spells CSARSLGQGGYTF. CDR3 DNA: TGCAGTGCTAGGTCCCTGGGACAGGGTGGCTACACCTTC.

This clonotype has at least ten counts. The rearrangement uses TRBV5-1 and TRBJ1-1, with 7 positions matching TRBD1. The junction had 8 bases not matched to a gene; V was cut back by 0 bases and J by 6 bases. Germline V gene sequence: CDR1 SGHRS, CDR2 YFSETQ. The CDR3 loop spans 15 amino acids. CDR3 sequence: CASSLDGDRAAEAFF. The CDR3 DNA reads TGCGCCAGCAGCTTGGATGGAGACAGGGCGGCTGAAGCTTTCTTT. Based on the CDR3 plus reference TRBV5-1 and TRBJ1-1, the full variable domain is KAGVTQTPRYLIKTRGQQVTLSCSPISGHRSVSWYQQTPGQGLQFLFEYFSETQRNKGNFPGRFSGRQFSNSRSEMNVSTLELGDSALYLCASSLDGDRAAEAFFGQGTRLTVV.

Ten or more counts support this clonotype. This chain uses TRBV11-2 with TRBJ2-7, with D perhaps TRBD2 (7 bases). The CDR3 consists of 14 residues. Per the germline V gene, CDR1 is SGHAT and CDR2 is FQNNGV. V lost 5 bases and J 2 bases, leaving 13 bases between the germline ends. This chain's CDR3 is CASSTRRGPYEQYF. CDR3 DNA sequence: TGTGCCAGCAGCACGAGGCGGGGGCCCTACGAGCAGTACTTC.

This clonotype was seen at least ten times. The chain recombines TRBV10-3 with TRBJ1-2; 12 bases line up with TRBD1. The V segment lost 11 bases and the J segment 6 bases; nucleotides outside the gene matches: 10. CDR3 length equals 14 residues. Per germline, CDR1 ENHRY and CDR2 SYGVKD. The CDR3 DNA reads as TGTGCCGCGAGCCGGGACAGGGGGCGCGATGGCTACACCTTC. This codes for CAASRDRGRDGYTF.